The 13 T cell receptor beta chains below come from one sample, sequenced in a study of siplizumab effects on memory and regulatory T cells. Method: immunoSEQ multiplex PCR; TCRdb's copy keeps in-frame clones and lacks some. Seen here are 70,000 to 100,000 clones, roughly 97% observed once, and the top ten hold 0.031%. The material sequenced was naive CD4+ T cells sorted from blood. The receptors shown here come from a human donor in good health.

This clone has a single count. J is TRBJ2-7 and V is TRBV7-2; 8 positions agree with TRBD1. J gave up 7 bases and V 5 bases, and 10 bases lay outside the gene matches. This CDR3 is 14 amino acids long. The V gene's germline CDR1 is SGHTA and CDR2 FQGNSA. The CDR3 DNA sequence: TGTGCCAGCAGCCTACAGGGGGACAAGTCTGAGCAGTACTTC. Translation gives CASSLQGDKSEQYF.

The chain joins TRBV28 to TRBJ1-4; 8 positions agree with TRBD1. Germline CDR1 is MDHEN and CDR2 is SYDVKM. CDR3 length: 15 amino acids. The trim removed 7 bases at V and 7 bases at J, leaving 11 bases unmatched. CDR3 coding DNA: TGTGCCAGCACCGACAGGGGCCCCTTCTCTGAAAAACTGTTTTTT. It translates to CASTDRGPFSEKLFF.

On this clone itself: The junction and the germline gene differ at one end; a read error may be behind it. This chain uses TRBV5-4 with TRBJ1-2; possibly TRBD1 for D (5 bases). Germline V gene lookup returns CDR1 SGHNT and CDR2 YYREEE (reference sequence). The CDR3 sequence is 13 residues long. CDR3 DNA sequence: TGCGCCAGCAGCCAAGGAGGGGACTATGGCTACACCTTC. This translates into CASSQGGDYGYTF.

This sequence joins TRBV7-9 and TRBJ1-1, with D uncertain. Between the trimmed V and J ends, which lost 3 bases and 2 bases, there was a span of 7 bases. Germline values: CDR1 SEHNR, CDR2 FQNEAQ (reference sequence). The CDR3 has 13 residues. The CDR3 region has the DNA TGTGCCAGCAGCTTTACAGCAAACACTGAAGCTTTCTTT. Translating gives CASSFTANTEAFF.

The chain has TRBV4-3 and TRBJ1-3; 7 bases agree with TRBD1. CDR1 is LGHNA and CDR2 is YSLEER in the germline V gene. V dropped 0 bases and J dropped 7; count of bases not matched to a gene: 15. This CDR3 has 18 amino acids. The CDR3 region is CASSQESGGRSTRNTIYF. The DNA for the CDR3 is TGCGCCAGCAGCCAAGAATCAGGGGGTCGGTCTACGAGGAACACCATATATTTT.

This clone was observed a single time. This chain links TRBV7-9 with TRBJ2-7; tentative D call: TRBD2 (7 bases). This CDR3 spans 13 amino acids. The germline V gene has CDR1 SEHNR and CDR2 FQNEAQ (reference sequence). V was trimmed by 11 bases and J by 2 bases, leaving 16 bases between them. CDR3 DNA sequence: TGTGCCCTAGGGGGGGCTTCAACCTACGAGCAGTACTTC. The encoded protein is CALGGASTYEQYF.

V is TRBV7-3 and J is TRBJ1-1, with a weak D call TRBD1 (5 bases). CDR1 is SGHTA, CDR2 FQGTGA, per germline. This CDR3 contains 14 residues. Trimming pared 2 bases from V and 4 bases from J, leaving 11 bases between. CDR3 in amino acids: CASSLGAAATEAFF. DNA of the CDR3: TGTGCCAGCAGCTTAGGGGCCGCAGCCACTGAAGCTTTCTTT.

This sequence joins TRBV10-3 and TRBJ2-5; the D gene is possibly TRBD1 (5 bases). The CDR3 loop spans 16 amino acids. Germline loops: CDR1 ENHRY, CDR2 SYGVKD. V lost 3 bases, J lost 5 bases, and 19 bases lay in between. DNA for the CDR3: TGTGCCATCAGTGAACTCCTTGACAGCCCCGGGGAGACCCAGTACTTC. This translates into CAISELLDSPGETQYF.

V usage is TRBV5-6 and J usage is TRBJ1-1, with TRBD1 as a possible D gene (6 bases). From germline, CDR1 is SGHDT and CDR2 YYEEEE. This CDR3 has 13 amino acids. Trimming pared 4 bases from V and 6 bases from J, leaving 13 bases between. CDR3 sequence reads: CASSPDRLSEAFF. The CDR3 region has the DNA TGTGCCAGCAGCCCCGACAGGCTATCTGAAGCTTTCTTT. The full variable domain, with the rest looked up from reference TRBV5-6 and TRBJ1-1, is DAGVTQSPTHLIKTRGQQVTLRCSPKSGHDTVSWYQQALGQGPQFIFQYYEEEERQRGNFPDRFSGHQFPNYSSELNVNALLLGDSALYLCASSPDRLSEAFFGQGTRLTVV.

Concerning this clone: The same CDR3 arises from other DNA sequences in this sample as well. The CDR3 protein is CASSSGGSGNTIYF. CDR3 DNA: TGCGCCAGCAGTTCAGGGGGTAGTGGAAACACCATATATTTT. This chain joins TRBV5-1 and TRBJ1-3; 7 bases are shared with TRBD1. Germline CDR1 and CDR2: SGHRS and YFSETQ. The CDR3 sequence is 14 residues long. Trimming took 5 bases from V and 3 from J; bases not matched to a gene: 5.

CDR3: CASSRITSGYTDTQYF. CDR3 coding DNA: TGTGCCAGCAGCCGAATAACTAGCGGCTACACAGATACGCAGTATTTT. The chain employs TRBV7-9 and TRBJ2-3, with 8 positions matching TRBD2. Germline assignment: CDR1 SEHNR and CDR2 FQNEAQ (reference sequence). J gave up 2 bases and V 5 bases, and 9 bases lay outside the gene matches. The CDR3 loop spans 16 amino acids.

The rearrangement uses TRBV11-3 and TRBJ2-7, with a weak D call TRBD1 (5 bases). V lost 1 base and J 2 bases, leaving 9 bases between the germline ends. There are 14 residues in the CDR3. Looked up from germline, CDR1 is SGHNT and CDR2 is YENEEA. CDR3 residues: CASSLGGSPYEQYF. The CDR3 DNA reads TGTGCCAGCAGCTTAGGGGGCAGCCCCTACGAGCAGTACTTC.

The V gene is TRBV5-3, the J gene TRBJ2-1; D not resolved. TRBV5-3 is treated as an ORF (open reading frame) with a function not yet certain. This CDR3 is built from 13 residues. The V end lost 0 bases, the J end lost 5 bases, and 6 bases lay between the germline ends. The CDR3 coding sequence is TGTGCCAGAAGCTTGGCCCGAAACAATGAGCAGTTCTTC. This gives the protein CARSLARNNEQFF.